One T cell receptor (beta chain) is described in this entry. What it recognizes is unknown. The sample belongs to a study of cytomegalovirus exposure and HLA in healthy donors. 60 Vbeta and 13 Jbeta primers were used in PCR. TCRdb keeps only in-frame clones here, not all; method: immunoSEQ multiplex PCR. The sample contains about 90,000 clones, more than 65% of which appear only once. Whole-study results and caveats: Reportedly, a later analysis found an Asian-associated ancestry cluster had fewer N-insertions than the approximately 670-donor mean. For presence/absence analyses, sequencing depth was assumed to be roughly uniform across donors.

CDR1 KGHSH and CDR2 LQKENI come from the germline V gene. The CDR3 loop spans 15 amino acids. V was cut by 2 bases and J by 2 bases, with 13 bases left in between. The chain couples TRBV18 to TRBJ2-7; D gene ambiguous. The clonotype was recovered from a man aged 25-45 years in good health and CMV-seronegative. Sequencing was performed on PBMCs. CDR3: CASSPNLDSTYEQYF. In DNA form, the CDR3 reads TGTGCCAGCTCACCAAATTTAGACTCTACCTACGAGCAGTACTTC.